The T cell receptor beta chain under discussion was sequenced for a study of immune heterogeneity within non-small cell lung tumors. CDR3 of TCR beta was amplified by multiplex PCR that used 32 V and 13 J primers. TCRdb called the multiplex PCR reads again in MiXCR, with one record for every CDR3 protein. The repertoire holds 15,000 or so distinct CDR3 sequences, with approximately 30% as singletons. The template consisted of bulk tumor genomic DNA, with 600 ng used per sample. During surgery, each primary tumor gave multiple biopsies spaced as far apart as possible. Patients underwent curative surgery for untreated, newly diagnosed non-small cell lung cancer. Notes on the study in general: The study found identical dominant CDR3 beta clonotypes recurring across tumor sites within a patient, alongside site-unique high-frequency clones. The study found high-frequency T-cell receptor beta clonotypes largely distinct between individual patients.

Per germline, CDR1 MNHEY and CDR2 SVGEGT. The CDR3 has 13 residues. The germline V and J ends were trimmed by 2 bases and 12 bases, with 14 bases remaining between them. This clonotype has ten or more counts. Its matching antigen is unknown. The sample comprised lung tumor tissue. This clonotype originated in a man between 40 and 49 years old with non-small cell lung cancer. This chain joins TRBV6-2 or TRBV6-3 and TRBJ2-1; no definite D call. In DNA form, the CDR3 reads TGTGCCAGCAGTTACACCGACGGCTCGACGCAGTTCTTC. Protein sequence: CASSYTDGSTQFF.